This is a list of T cell receptor beta chains from one sample in a study of cytomegalovirus exposure and HLA in healthy donors. Profiled with immunoSEQ multiplex PCR; TCRdb holds only in-frame clones, not every one. The sample contains about 150,000 clones, 65% to 80% of which appear only once. Sequenced: PBMCs. The origin of the receptors is a woman aged 40 to 49 in good health and CMV-seronegative. The CDR3 runs from the conserved cysteine through the conserved F or W. Each record gives: J gene, V gene, CDR3 protein.

TRBJ1-1 | TRBV19 | CASSPGTGATTEAFF
TRBJ1-6 | TRBV5-1 | CASSSQTGTRNSPLHF
TRBJ2-1 | TRBV10-3 | CAISGGQGNNEQFF
TRBJ2-3 | TRBV27 | CASSPASGEPITDTQYF
TRBJ2-2 | TRBV2 | CASSGTGPNTGELFF
TRBJ1-3 | TRBV28 | CASGSPAAGSGNTIYF
TRBJ2-5 | TRBV11-3 | CASSVSRGETQYF
TRBJ1-5 | TRBV15 | CATSRPDQPQHF
TRBJ1-4 | TRBV14 | CASSQGLGTGPNGGELFF
TRBJ2-1 | TRBV5-1 | CASSWGDEQFF
TRBJ1-5 | TRBV7-9 | CASSLDRGNQPQHF
TRBJ1-3 | TRBV10-2 | CASSDPGDGQGHGNTIYF
TRBJ2-7 | TRBV29-1 | CSVESSGRGSHEQYF
TRBJ2-5 | TRBV29-1 | CSVGGDSQETQYF
TRBJ1-5 | TRBV14 | CASSPQGVYQPQHF
TRBJ2-2 | TRBV19 | CATQDYSTGELFF
TRBJ2-1 | TRBV6-5 | CASSYSLRGAHNEQFF
TRBJ2-5 | TRBV5-6 | CASSSGQGYQETQYF
TRBJ1-2 | TRBV7-9 | CASSYFTGADGYTF
TRBJ2-7 | TRBV5-6 | CASSLYRGRYEQYF
TRBJ2-3 | TRBV27 | CASSLLAGSDTQYF
TRBJ2-7 | TRBV7-6 | CASSLNGQGNSGSEQYF
TRBJ1-1 | TRBV4-1 | CASSQDISRGSGEAFF
TRBJ2-1 | TRBV7-8 | CASRATGGSYNEQFF
TRBJ2-5 | TRBV18 | CASSPPGTLETQYF
TRBJ1-5 | TRBV4-1 | CASSPWEGGVQPQHF
TRBJ1-1 | TRBV29-1 | CSVDGREGTEAFF
NA | TRBV13 | CASSFGTGLPRDHEQYF
TRBJ2-1 | TRBV7-6 | CASSGGDGEQFF
TRBJ1-1 | TRBV6-5 | CASSYDRGRAFF
TRBJ2-1 | TRBV27 | CASSLLSGSNEQFF
TRBJ1-1 | TRBV19 | CASHLRGRLIEAFF
TRBJ1-2 | TRBV6-4 | CASSVSEEVSGYTF
TRBJ2-4 | TRBV6-1 | CASRGGGSKNIQYF
TRBJ1-6 | TRBV6-5 | CASSLDSRSSPLHF
TRBJ2-1 | TRBV10-3 | CAIRASGLGQFF
TRBJ1-4 | TRBV30 | CACTWGQGTEKLFF